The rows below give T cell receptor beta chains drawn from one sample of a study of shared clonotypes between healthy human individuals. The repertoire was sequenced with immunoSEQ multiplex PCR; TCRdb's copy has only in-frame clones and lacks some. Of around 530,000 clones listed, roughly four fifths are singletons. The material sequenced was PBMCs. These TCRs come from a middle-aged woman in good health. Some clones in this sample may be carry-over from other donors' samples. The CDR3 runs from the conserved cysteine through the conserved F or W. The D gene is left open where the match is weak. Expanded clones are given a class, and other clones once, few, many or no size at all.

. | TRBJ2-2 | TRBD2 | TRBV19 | CASSIGQREGGKTGELFF | TGTGCCAGTAGTATAGGCCAGCGGGAGGGTGGAAAGACCGGGGAGCTGTTTTTT
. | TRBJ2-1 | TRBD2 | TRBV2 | CASSELAVYNEQFF | TGTGCCAGCAGTGAACTAGCGGTATACAATGAGCAGTTCTTC
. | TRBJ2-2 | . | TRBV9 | CASSEKANTGELFF | TGTGCCTCTAGCGAGAAAGCGAACACCGGGGAGCTGTTTTTT
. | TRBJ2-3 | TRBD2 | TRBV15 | CATSREGLAETGGTDTQYF | TGTGCCACCAGCAGAGAGGGGCTAGCGGAGACGGGGGGCACAGATACGCAGTATTTT
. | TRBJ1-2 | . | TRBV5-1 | CASAATAFGYTF | TGCGCCAGCGCCGCAACAGCTTTTGGCTACACCTTC
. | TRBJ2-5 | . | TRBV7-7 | CASATGQQETQYF | TGTGCCAGCGCAACAGGGCAACAAGAGACCCAGTACTTC
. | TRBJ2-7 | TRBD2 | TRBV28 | CASSDSGRAAYEQYF | TGTGCCAGCAGTGATAGCGGGAGGGCGGCTTACGAGCAGTACTTC
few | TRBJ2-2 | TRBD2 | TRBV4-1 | CASSQDRWTSSTGELFF | TGCGCCAGCAGCCAAGATCGATGGACTAGCTCGACCGGGGAGCTGTTTTTT
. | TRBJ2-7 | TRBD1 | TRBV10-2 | CASLGQGGHEQYF | TGCGCCAGCTTGGGACAGGGAGGTCACGAGCAGTACTTC
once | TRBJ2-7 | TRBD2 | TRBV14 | CASSPRASGPRGHSYEQYF | TGTGCCAGCAGCCCCCGAGCTAGCGGGCCGCGGGGGCACTCCTACGAGCAGTACTTC
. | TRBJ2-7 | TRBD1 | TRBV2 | CASSEANRGYAYEQYF | TGTGCCAGCAGTGAAGCTAACAGGGGCTACGCCTACGAGCAGTACTTC
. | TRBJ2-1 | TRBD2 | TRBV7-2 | CASSSGGRAYNEQFF | TGTGCCAGCAGCTCGGGCGGGAGGGCCTACAATGAGCAGTTCTTC
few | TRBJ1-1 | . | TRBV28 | CASSLLNTEAFF | TGTGCCAGCAGTTTACTGAACACTGAAGCTTTCTTT
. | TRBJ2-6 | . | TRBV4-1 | CASSQEVGSGANVLTF | TGCGCCAGCAGCCAAGAAGTCGGCTCTGGGGCCAACGTCCTGACTTTC
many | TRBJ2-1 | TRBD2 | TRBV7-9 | CASSPRGGSAYNEQFF | TGTGCCAGCAGCCCGAGGGGCGGGAGTGCCTACAATGAGCAGTTCTTC
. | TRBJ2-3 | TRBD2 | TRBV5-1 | CASSLGLAESTDTQYF | TGCGCCAGCAGCTTGGGGCTAGCGGAGAGCACAGATACGCAGTATTTT
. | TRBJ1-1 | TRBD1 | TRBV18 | CASSLRQGTNTEAFF | TGTGCCAGCTCACTCAGACAGGGGACGAACACTGAAGCTTTCTTT
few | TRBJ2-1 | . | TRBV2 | CASSQGGGRAYNEQFF | TGTGCCAGCAGCCAAGGGGGTGGGAGGGCCTACAATGAGCAGTTCTTC
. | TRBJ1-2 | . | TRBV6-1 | CASRRSGLYGYTF | TGTGCCAGCAGGCGGTCAGGACTCTATGGCTACACCTTC
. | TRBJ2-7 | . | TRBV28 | CASRGSSYYEQYF | TGTGCCAGCAGGGGTAGCTCCTACTACGAGCAGTACTTC
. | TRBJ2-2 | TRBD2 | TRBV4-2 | CASSHPGTSGWNTGELFF | TGTGCCAGCAGCCATCCTGGGACTAGCGGCTGGAACACCGGGGAGCTGTTTTTT
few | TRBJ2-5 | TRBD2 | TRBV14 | CASSQRLAGAETQYF | TGTGCCAGCAGCCAAAGACTAGCGGGAGCCGAGACCCAGTACTTC
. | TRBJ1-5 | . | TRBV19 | CASSIDYQPQHF | TGTGCCAGTAGTATAGACTATCAGCCCCAGCATTTT
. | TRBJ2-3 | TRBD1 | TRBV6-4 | CASSDGTGGTDTQYF | TGTGCCAGCAGTGACGGGACAGGGGGAACAGATACGCAGTATTTT
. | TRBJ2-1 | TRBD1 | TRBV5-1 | CASSPGQNNEQFF | TGCGCCAGCAGCCCGGGACAGAACAATGAGCAGTTCTTC
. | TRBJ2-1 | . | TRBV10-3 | CAIKFSDIYNEQFF | TGTGCCATCAAGTTTAGCGACATCTACAATGAGCAGTTCTTC
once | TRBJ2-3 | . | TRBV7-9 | CASSSRRTDTQYF | TGTGCCAGCAGTTCAAGACGGACAGATACGCAGTATTTT
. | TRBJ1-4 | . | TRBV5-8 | CASSLSTNEKLFF | TGTGCCAGCAGCTTGTCTACTAATGAAAAACTGTTTTTT
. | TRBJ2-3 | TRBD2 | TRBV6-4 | CATSAGDSSTDTQYF | TGTGCCACGTCAGCGGGGGACTCTAGCACAGATACGCAGTATTTT
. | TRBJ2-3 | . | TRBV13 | CASSFRTISTDTQYF | TGTGCCAGCAGCTTCAGGACTATAAGCACAGATACGCAGTATTTT
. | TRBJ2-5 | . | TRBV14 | CASSQAGAGETQYF | TGTGCCAGCAGCCAAGCGGGAGCAGGGGAGACCCAGTACTTC
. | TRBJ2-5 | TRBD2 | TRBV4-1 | CASSQGLAGPRVETQYF | TGCGCCAGCAGCCAAGGGCTAGCGGGCCCCAGGGTGGAGACCCAGTACTTC
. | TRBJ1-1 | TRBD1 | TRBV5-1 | CASSLEGAGVVGTGGRNTEAFF | TGCGCCAGCAGCTTGGAGGGAGCTGGAGTAGTGGGGACAGGGGGCCGGAACACTGAAGCTTTCTTT
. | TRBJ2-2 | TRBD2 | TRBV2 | CASSPRGTSGRVANTGELFF | TGTGCCAGCAGTCCGAGGGGGACTAGCGGGAGAGTCGCGAACACCGGGGAGCTGTTTTTT
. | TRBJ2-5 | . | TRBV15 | CATSRVIGSETQYF | TGTGCCACCAGCAGAGTTATAGGGTCAGAGACCCAGTACTTC